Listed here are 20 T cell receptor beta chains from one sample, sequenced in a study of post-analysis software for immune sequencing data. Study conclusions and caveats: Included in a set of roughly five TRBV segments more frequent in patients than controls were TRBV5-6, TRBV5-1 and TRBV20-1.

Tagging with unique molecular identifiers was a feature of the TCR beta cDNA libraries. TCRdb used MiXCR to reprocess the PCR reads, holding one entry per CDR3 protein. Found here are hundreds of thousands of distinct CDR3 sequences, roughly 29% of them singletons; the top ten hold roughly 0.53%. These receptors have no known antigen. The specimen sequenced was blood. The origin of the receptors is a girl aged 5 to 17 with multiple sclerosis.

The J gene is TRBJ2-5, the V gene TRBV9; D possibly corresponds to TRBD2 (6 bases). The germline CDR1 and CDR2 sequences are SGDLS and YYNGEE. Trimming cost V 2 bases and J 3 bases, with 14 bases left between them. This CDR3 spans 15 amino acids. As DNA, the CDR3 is TGTGCCAGCAGCGTGACGCGGGGCACTAAAGAGACCCAGTACTTC. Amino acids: CASSVTRGTKETQYF.

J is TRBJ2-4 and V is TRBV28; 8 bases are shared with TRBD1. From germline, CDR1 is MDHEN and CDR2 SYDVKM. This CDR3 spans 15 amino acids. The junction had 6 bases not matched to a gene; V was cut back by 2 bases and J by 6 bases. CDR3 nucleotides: TGTGCCAGCAGTTTACAGGGGGCCTGGGGAAACATTCAGTACTTC. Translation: CASSLQGAWGNIQYF.

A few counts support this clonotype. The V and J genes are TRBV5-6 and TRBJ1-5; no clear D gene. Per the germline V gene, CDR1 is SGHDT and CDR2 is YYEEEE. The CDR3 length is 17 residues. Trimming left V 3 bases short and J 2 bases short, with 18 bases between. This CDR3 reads CASSSTLGRYGNQPQHF. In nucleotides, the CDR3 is TGTGCCAGCAGCTCGACCTTGGGTCGTTATGGCAATCAGCCCCAGCATTTT.

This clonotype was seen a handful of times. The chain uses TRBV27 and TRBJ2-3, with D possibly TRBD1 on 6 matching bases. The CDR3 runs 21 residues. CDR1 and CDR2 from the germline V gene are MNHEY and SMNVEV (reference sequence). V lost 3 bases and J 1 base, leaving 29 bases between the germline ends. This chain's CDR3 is CASSFRKSPTLLDRRTDTQYF. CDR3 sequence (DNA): TGTGCCAGCAGTTTTCGTAAAAGTCCAACGCTCCTGGACAGACGCACAGATACGCAGTATTTT.

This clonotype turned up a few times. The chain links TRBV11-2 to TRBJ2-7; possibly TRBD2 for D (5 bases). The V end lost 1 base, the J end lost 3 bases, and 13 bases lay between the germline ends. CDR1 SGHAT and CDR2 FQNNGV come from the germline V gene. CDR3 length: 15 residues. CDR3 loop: CASSLGPNEGYEQYF. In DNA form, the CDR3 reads TGTGCCAGCAGCTTAGGCCCAAACGAGGGCTACGAGCAGTACTTC.

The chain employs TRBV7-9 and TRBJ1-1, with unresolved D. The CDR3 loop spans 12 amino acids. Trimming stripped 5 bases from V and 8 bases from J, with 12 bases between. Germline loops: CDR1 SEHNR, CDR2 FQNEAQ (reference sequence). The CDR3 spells CASSPRGGEAFF. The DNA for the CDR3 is TGTGCCAGCAGCCCACGAGGTGGGGAAGCTTTCTTT. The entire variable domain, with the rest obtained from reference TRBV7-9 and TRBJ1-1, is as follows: DTGVSQNPRHKITKRGQNVTFRCDPISEHNRLYWYRQTLGQGPEFLTYFQNEAQLEKSRLLSDRFSAERPKGSFSTLEIQRTEQGDSAMYLCASSPRGGEAFFGQGTRLTVV.

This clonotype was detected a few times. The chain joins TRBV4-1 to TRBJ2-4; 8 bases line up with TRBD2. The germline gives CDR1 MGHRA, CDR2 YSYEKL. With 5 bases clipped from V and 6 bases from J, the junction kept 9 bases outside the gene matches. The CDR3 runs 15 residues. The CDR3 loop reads CASSILAGLGNIQYF. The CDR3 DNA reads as TGCGCCAGCAGCATTCTAGCGGGCCTCGGAAACATTCAGTACTTC.

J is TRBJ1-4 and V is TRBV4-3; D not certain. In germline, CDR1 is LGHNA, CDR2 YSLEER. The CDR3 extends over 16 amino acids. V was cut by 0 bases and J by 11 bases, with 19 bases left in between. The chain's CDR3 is CASSQENAEKAGKLFF. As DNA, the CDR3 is TGCGCCAGCAGCCAAGAAAATGCAGAAAAAGCCGGTAAACTGTTTTTT.

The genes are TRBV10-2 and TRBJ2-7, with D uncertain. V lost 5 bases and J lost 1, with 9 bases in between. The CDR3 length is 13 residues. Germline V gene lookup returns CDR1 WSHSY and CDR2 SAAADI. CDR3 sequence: CASSNGVSYEQYF. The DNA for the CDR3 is TGCGCCAGCAGTAATGGTGTGTCCTACGAGCAGTACTTC.

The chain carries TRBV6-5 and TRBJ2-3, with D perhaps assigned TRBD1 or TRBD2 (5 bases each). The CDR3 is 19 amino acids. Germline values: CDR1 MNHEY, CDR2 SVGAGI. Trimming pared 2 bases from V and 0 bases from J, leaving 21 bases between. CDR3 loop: CASSYPTLVGDLSTDTQYF. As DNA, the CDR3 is TGTGCCAGCAGTTACCCCACACTCGTAGGGGACCTTAGCACAGATACGCAGTATTTT.

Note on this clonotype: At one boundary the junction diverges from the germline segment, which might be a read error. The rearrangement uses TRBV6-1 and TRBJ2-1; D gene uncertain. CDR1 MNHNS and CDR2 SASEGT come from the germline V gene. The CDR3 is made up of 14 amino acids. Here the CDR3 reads CANSPRSLYNEQFF. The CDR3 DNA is TGTGCCAACAGTCCGCGGAGTTTGTACAATGAGCAGTTCTTC.

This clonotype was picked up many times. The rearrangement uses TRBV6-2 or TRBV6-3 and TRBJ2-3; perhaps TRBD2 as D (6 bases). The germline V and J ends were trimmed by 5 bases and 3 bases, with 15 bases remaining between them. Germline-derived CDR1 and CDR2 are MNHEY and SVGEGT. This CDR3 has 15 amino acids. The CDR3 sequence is CASSLPGEETDTQYF. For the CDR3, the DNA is TGTGCCAGCAGTCTCCCGGGAGAGGAGACAGATACGCAGTATTTT.

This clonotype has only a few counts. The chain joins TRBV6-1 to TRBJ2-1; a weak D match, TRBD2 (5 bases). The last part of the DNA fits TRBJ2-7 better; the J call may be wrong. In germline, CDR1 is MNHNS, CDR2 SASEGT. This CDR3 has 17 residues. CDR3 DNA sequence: TGTGCCAGCAGTGGAAACCCCCCGGACTCCTCCTACAATGAGCAGTACTTC. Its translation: CASSGNPPDSSYNEQYF.

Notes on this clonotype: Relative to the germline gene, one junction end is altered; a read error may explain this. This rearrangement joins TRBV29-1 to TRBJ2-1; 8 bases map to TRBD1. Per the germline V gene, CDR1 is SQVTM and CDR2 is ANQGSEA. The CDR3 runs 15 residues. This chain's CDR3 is CSVETGQGAWNEQLF. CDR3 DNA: TGCAGCGTTGAAACGGGTCAGGGGGCATGGAATGAGCAGTTATTC.

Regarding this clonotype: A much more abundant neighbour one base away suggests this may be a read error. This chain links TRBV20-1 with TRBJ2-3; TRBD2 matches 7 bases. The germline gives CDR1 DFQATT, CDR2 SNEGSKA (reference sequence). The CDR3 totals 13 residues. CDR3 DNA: TGCGGTGCTAGTATTGCGGGAGTGGATACGCAGTATTTT. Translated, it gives CGASIAGVDTQYF.

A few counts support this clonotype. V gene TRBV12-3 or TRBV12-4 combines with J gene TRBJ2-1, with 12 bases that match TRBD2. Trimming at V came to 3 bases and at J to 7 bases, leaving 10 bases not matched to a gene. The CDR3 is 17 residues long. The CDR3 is CASSFSTSGSPGNEQFF. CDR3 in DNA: TGTGCCAGCAGTTTTTCGACTAGCGGGAGCCCGGGGAATGAGCAGTTCTTC.

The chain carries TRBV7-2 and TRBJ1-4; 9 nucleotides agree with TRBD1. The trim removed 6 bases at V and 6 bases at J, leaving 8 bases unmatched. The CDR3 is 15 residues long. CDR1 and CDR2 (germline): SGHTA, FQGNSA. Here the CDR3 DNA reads TGTGCCAGCAGGCCTGGACAGGGGTTTTATGAAAAACTGTTTTTT. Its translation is CASRPGQGFYEKLFF. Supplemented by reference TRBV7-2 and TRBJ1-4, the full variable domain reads GAGVSQSPSNKVTEKGKDVELRCDPISGHTALYWYRQSLGQGLEFLIYFQGNSAPDKSGLPSDRFSAERTGGSVSTLTIQRTQQEDSAVYLCASRPGQGFYEKLFFGSGTQLSVL.

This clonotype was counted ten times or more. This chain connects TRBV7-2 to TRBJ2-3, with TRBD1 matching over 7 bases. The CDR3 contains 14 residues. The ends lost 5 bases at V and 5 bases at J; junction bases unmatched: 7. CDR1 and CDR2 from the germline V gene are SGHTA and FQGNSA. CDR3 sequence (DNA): TGTGCCAGCAGCCCCCAGGGGGTGGGAGATACGCAGTATTTT. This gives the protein CASSPQGVGDTQYF.

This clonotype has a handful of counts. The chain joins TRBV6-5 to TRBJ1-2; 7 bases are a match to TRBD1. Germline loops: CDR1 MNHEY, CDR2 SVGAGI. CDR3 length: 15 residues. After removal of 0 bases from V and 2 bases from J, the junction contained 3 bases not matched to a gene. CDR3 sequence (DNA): TGTGCCAGCAGTTACTCGGGGGACAGAAACTATGGCTACACCTTC. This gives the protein CASSYSGDRNYGYTF.

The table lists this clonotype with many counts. The CDR3, as DNA: TGTGCCAGCAGTGGGGACCCCCCGTCAGGCGTTATCAATGAGCAGTTCTTC. Its translation: CASSGDPPSGVINEQFF. V gene TRBV9 combines with J gene TRBJ2-1, with D possibly being TRBD1 or TRBD2 (5 bases each). The ends were cut back, 5 bases at V and 6 bases at J, with 24 bases in the middle. Germline CDR1 is SGDLS and CDR2 is YYNGEE. The CDR3 sequence is 17 residues long. The entire variable domain, with the rest obtained from reference TRBV9 and TRBJ2-1, is as follows: DSGVTQTPKHLITATGQRVTLRCSPRSGDLSVYWYQQSLDQGLQFLIQYYNGEERAKGNILERFSAQQFPDLHSELNLSSLELGDSALYFCASSGDPPSGVINEQFFGPGTRLTVL.